Shown below are 13 T cell receptor beta chains from a single sample sequenced in a study of neoadjuvant anti-PD-1 for oral cavity cancer. Time point described: after neoadjuvant nivolumab, at surgical resection. This table comes from immunoSEQ multiplex PCR, and its TCRdb copy is limited to in-frame clones, with some not included. The sample comprises about 9,300 clones, 75% to 85% of which are singletons, and 3.5% to 4.5% rests with the top ten. The source material was PBMCs, sampled after nivolumab (anti-PD-1) treatment. The source of these receptors is a person between 40 and 85 years old with oral cavity squamous cell carcinoma.

The chain recombines TRBV30 with TRBJ2-7, with D possibly being TRBD2 (6 bases). The CDR3 sequence is 13 residues long. The V and J ends lost 3 bases and 5 bases respectively, with 14 bases between them. Germline-derived CDR1 and CDR2 are GTSNPN and SVGIG (reference sequence). CDR3 sequence (DNA): TGTGCCTGGAGAGGAGGGAGGTCCCACGAGCAGTACTTC. It codes for CAWRGGRSHEQYF.

This clone was detected once. The chain is built from TRBV15 and TRBJ2-1; D is uncertain. V lost 2 bases to trimming and J lost 1 base, with 9 bases between them. This CDR3 spans 15 amino acids. The germline CDR1 and CDR2 sequences are LNHNV and YYDKDF (reference sequence). As DNA, the CDR3 is TGTGCCACCAGCAGATCTTACGGTTCCTACAATGAGCAGTTCTTC. Translation gives CATSRSYGSYNEQFF.

This clone was observed a few times. The chain carries TRBV25-1 and TRBJ1-4; D not resolved. V lost 2 bases to trimming and J lost 0 bases, with 4 bases between them. This CDR3 has 14 amino acids. In germline, CDR1 is MGHDK, CDR2 SYGVNS. The CDR3 region is CASSERATNEKLFF. In DNA, the CDR3 is TGTGCCAGCAGTGAAAGAGCAACTAATGAAAAACTGTTTTTT.

The rearrangement links TRBV6-5 to TRBJ2-3, with D hard to call. Trimming pared 0 bases from V and 4 bases from J, leaving 8 bases between. Germline V CDR1 and CDR2: MNHEY, SVGAGI. There are 14 residues in the CDR3. In nucleotides, the CDR3 is TGTGCCAGCAGTTACTCGCCAGTATCAGATACGCAGTATTTT. Translating gives CASSYSPVSDTQYF.

This clone was seen a single time. The chain carries TRBV30 and TRBJ1-2; the D gene is possibly TRBD1 (6 bases). Germline values: CDR1 GTSNPN, CDR2 SVGIG (reference sequence). Trimming cost V 3 bases and J 8 bases, with 13 bases left between them. The CDR3 extends over 12 amino acids. The CDR3 is CAWSPEGGGYTF. The CDR3 DNA reads as TGTGCCTGGAGCCCCGAGGGGGGGGGCTACACCTTC.

This clone was observed once. V usage is TRBV5-1 and J usage is TRBJ1-1; D remains unclear. V lost 0 bases, J lost 8 bases, and 11 bases lay in between. This CDR3 is built from 13 residues. Germline V lookup: CDR1 SGHRS, CDR2 YFSETQ. CDR3 DNA sequence: TGCGCCAGCAGCTTGGAATCCGGCCCAGAAGCTTTCTTT. This codes for CASSLESGPEAFF.

This clone was observed a single time. The chain couples TRBV2 to TRBJ1-1; D gene unclear. Trimming took off 6 bases at V and 0 bases at J, with 8 bases between the two ends. The CDR3 has 13 residues. Per germline, CDR1 SNHLY and CDR2 FYNNEI. The CDR3 nucleotides are TGTGCCAGCAGCGACACTCTGAACACTGAAGCTTTCTTT. Protein sequence: CASSDTLNTEAFF.

The rearrangement links TRBV9 to TRBJ2-3; no definite D call. The CDR3 length is 12 residues. With 0 bases removed from V and 6 bases from J, the gap between germline ends came to 5 bases. Germline V gene sequence: CDR1 SGDLS, CDR2 YYNGEE. The DNA of the CDR3 is TGTGCCAGCAGCGTAGCTGGGGATACGCAGTATTTT. It translates to CASSVAGDTQYF.

The chain links TRBV2 to TRBJ2-2; 10 bases line up with TRBD1. CDR3 length equals 14 residues. Trimming at V came to 7 bases and at J to 4 bases, leaving 3 bases not matched to a gene. Germline V gene data show CDR1 as SNHLY and CDR2 as FYNNEI. CDR3 protein: CASTGQGVTGELFF. For the CDR3, the DNA is TGTGCCAGCACCGGACAGGGGGTCACCGGGGAGCTGTTTTTT.

This chain uses TRBV14 with TRBJ2-5; the match to TRBD1 covers 9 bases. The CDR3 is 16 residues long. V trimming: 3 bases; J trimming: 5 bases; junction bases outside the gene matches: 10. Germline values: CDR1 SGHDN, CDR2 FVKESK. CDR3 sequence reads: CASSHPIRDRAETQYF. The CDR3 bases are TGTGCCAGCAGCCACCCCATCCGGGACAGGGCCGAGACCCAGTACTTC.

The chain combines TRBV6-5 with TRBJ2-7, with no clear D. The germline V gene has CDR1 MNHEY and CDR2 SVGAGI. This CDR3 is 12 amino acids long. The V and J ends lost 5 bases and 7 bases respectively, with 12 bases between them. The CDR3 region has the DNA TGTGCCAGCAGTCGCCCTCGTAGGGAGCAGTACTTC. This gives the protein CASSRPRREQYF.

This clone was observed a single time. The chain is built from TRBV10-3 and TRBJ1-6; D may be TRBD1 (5 bases). The CDR3 has 16 residues. V was cut by 4 bases and J by 3 bases, with 13 bases left in between. Per germline, CDR1 ENHRY and CDR2 SYGVKD. CDR3 sequence reads: CAISGEEGNYNSPLHF. Written as DNA, the CDR3 is TGTGCCATCAGTGGGGAGGAGGGGAACTATAATTCACCCCTCCACTTT.

This chain connects TRBV2 to TRBJ1-4, with 8 nucleotides matching TRBD1. This CDR3 contains 15 residues. Trimming removed 6 bases from V and 5 bases from J; junction bases left unmatched: 8. Germline values: CDR1 SNHLY, CDR2 FYNNEI. DNA for the CDR3: TGTGCCAGCAGAAGTGGACAGGGATCAAATGAAAAACTGTTTTTT. Translating it yields CASRSGQGSNEKLFF.